The rows below give T cell receptor beta chains drawn from one sample of a study of blood T cell repertoires in COVID-19. Method: immunoSEQ multiplex PCR; TCRdb's copy keeps in-frame clones and lacks some. The sample has 110,000 to 150,000 clones, around 73% seen once. Sequencing was performed on PBMCs or T cells enriched from blood (not recorded which). The source of these receptors is a woman in her 50s who had recovered from COVID-19. Both conserved end residues are trimmed from each CDR3. Only part of the rows carry a size: once, few, many, or a class if the clone is expanded.

V | size | CDR3
TRBV3-1/TRBV3-2 | . | ASSPPTSGVSGDTQY
TRBV6-1 | . | ASSAYPGAPGEKLF
TRBV7-6 | . | ASSLASGGNYGYT
TRBV30 | . | AWSVLGSQPQH
TRBV5-1 | . | ASNPAAAGETQY
TRBV7-9 | few | ASSLTSGGYGYT
TRBV11-2 | few | ASSLDRGQPQH
TRBV7-9 | . | ASSFGTRQETQY
TRBV5-1 | . | ASSGRTSGGFQETQY
TRBV11-2 | . | ASSSTDGYT
TRBV9 | . | ASSARKGLAGDEQF
TRBV4-1 | . | ASSQGLPGRGEKLF
TRBV7-2 | . | ASSWGRAQPQH
TRBV5-1 | . | ASSASIGASYEQY
TRBV7-8 | few | ASSRGQNTEAF
TRBV14 | . | ASSLTGFGYGYT
TRBV19 | . | ASSEDWGDSPLH
TRBV2 | . | ASRYAGELF
TRBV28 | . | ASSLVGPSNQPQH
TRBV5-1 | few | ASSHDRGSGYT
TRBV5-6 | few | ASSRTATGNYGYT
TRBV7-6 | . | ASSFGQGSNTEAF
TRBV7-2 | once | ASSTLAVADTQY
TRBV29-1 | . | SARTPSNNYGYT
TRBV28 | . | ASRPRQGSYEQY
TRBV15 | . | ATSRAGNGYT
TRBV9 | once | ASSAGDRGFQETQY